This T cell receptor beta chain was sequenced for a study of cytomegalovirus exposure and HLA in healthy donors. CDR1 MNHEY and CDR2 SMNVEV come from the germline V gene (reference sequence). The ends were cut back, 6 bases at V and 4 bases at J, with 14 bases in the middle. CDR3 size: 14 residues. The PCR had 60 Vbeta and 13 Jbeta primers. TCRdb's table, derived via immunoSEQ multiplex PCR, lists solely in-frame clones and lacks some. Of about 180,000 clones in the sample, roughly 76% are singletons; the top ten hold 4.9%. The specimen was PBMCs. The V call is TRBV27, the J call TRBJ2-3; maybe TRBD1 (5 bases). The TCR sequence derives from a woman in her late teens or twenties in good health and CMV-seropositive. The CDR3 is CASSRAGWADTQYF. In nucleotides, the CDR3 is TGTGCCAGCAGCCGGGCAGGGTGGGCAGATACGCAGTATTTT.